These 27 T cell receptor beta chains came from one sample sequenced in a study of cytomegalovirus exposure and HLA in healthy donors. Primers: 60 Vbeta forward and 13 Jbeta reverse. TCRdb's copy holds only in-frame clones and misses some; the assay was immunoSEQ multiplex PCR. Of more than 85,000 clones in the sample, over 65% were seen once. Specimen: PBMCs. These TCRs come from a woman aged 30 to 39 in good health and CMV-seronegative.

CDR3 DNA sequence: TGTGCCAGCAGCCTGGACAGGGGGTCGGGCGAGCAGTACTTC. It yields the protein CASSLDRGSGEQYF. The chain links TRBV28 to TRBJ2-7; 10 positions agree with TRBD1. The CDR3 sequence is 14 residues long. Germline CDR1 reads MDHEN; CDR2 reads SYDVKM. The J segment lost 6 bases and the V segment lost 6 bases, leaving 8 bases of the junction unmatched.

The sample holds one count of this clone. This chain connects TRBV4-2 to TRBJ2-3; tentative D call: TRBD2 (5 bases). Germline V gives CDR1 LGHNA, CDR2 YNFKEQ. The CDR3 extends over 20 amino acids. The germline V and J ends were trimmed by 3 bases and 1 base, with 26 bases remaining between them. CDR3 in amino acids: CASSQLAAASRMSRTDTQYF. DNA of the CDR3: TGTGCCAGCAGCCAGTTGGCGGCGGCTAGCCGTATGTCCCGCACAGATACGCAGTATTTT.

The chain couples TRBV7-8 to TRBJ1-6; TRBD1 matches at 9 bases. CDR1 is SGHVS and CDR2 is FQNEAQ in the germline V gene. V shed 1 base and J 0 bases; nucleotides not matched to a gene: 7. The CDR3 is made up of 19 amino acids. The CDR3 here is CASSLDFGQGSSYNSPLHF. DNA of the CDR3: TGTGCCAGCAGCTTAGACTTTGGACAGGGGAGCTCCTATAATTCACCCCTCCACTTT.

Points on this clone: The germline gene is not matched at one end of the junction; a read error may be the cause. The chain couples TRBV20-1 to TRBJ1-6; D gene unclear. Germline V gene sequence: CDR1 DFQATT, CDR2 SNEGSKA (reference sequence). The CDR3 is 10 residues long. CDR3 DNA: TGCAGTGCTGGAGAGGCGGACCTCCACTTT. It yields the protein CSAGEADLHF.

J is TRBJ2-7 and V is TRBV4-1; TRBD1 might be the D (5 bases). Germline loops: CDR1 MGHRA, CDR2 YSYEKL. This CDR3 comprises 17 residues. Trimming took off 3 bases at V and 4 bases at J, with 22 bases between the two ends. The CDR3 DNA follows: TGCGCCAGCAGCCATACTCCCAACCCAGGGTGGGTTTACGAGCAGTACTTC. Translated, it gives CASSHTPNPGWVYEQYF.

The chain joins TRBV29-1 to TRBJ2-5; a weak D match, TRBD2 (6 bases). With 0 bases removed from V and 5 bases from J, the gap between germline ends came to 13 bases. This CDR3 contains 14 residues. Germline CDR1 SQVTM, CDR2 ANQGSEA. The CDR3 loop reads CSVEDLGLLETQYF. CDR3 DNA: TGCAGCGTTGAAGATCTGGGACTCCTGGAGACCCAGTACTTC.

The chain employs TRBV10-1 and TRBJ2-7; tentative D call: TRBD1 (6 bases). V was shortened by 6 bases and J by 8 bases, with 14 bases between the two germline ends. The CDR3 spans 12 residues. Germline values: CDR1 WNHNN, CDR2 SYGVQD (reference sequence). The CDR3 DNA reads TGCGCCAGCAGAGAGACAGGCAAGAAGCAGTACTTC. This sequence encodes CASRETGKKQYF.

This clone was observed a single time. The gene calls are TRBV2 and TRBJ1-6, with D possibly being TRBD1 (5 bases). The CDR3 covers 16 residues. Trimming took off 8 bases at V and 3 bases at J, with 17 bases between the two ends. From germline, CDR1 is SNHLY and CDR2 FYNNEI. CDR3 in DNA: TGTGCCAGCCAGGACGGTCCTAGGGGCTATAATTCACCCCTCCACTTT. Encoded protein: CASQDGPRGYNSPLHF.

J is TRBJ2-7 and V is TRBV5-6, with D possibly TRBD1 on 6 matching bases. The germline V gene has CDR1 SGHDT and CDR2 YYEEEE. Trimming removed 2 bases from V and 7 bases from J, with 13 bases in between. There are 13 residues in the CDR3. This CDR3 is CASSLGQLIEQYF. The CDR3 DNA follows: TGTGCCAGCAGCTTAGGACAGTTAATTGAGCAGTACTTC.

For the CDR3, the DNA is TGTGCCAGCAGCTTCGGTAGCGGCCCCCAGCGAGAGACCCAGTACTTC. Its translation is CASSFGSGPQRETQYF. The rearrangement links TRBV5-4 to TRBJ2-5; D perhaps matches TRBD2 (6 bases). The CDR3 loop spans 16 amino acids. The V gene lost 2 bases and the J gene lost 4 bases, with 18 bases spanning the gap. In germline, CDR1 is SGHNT, CDR2 YYREEE (reference sequence).

This clone was observed a few times. This chain links TRBV5-8 with TRBJ2-7, with 7 bases matching TRBD1. The germline gives CDR1 SGHTS, CDR2 YDEGEE. The J segment lost 3 bases and the V segment lost 4 bases, leaving 16 bases of the junction unmatched. The length of the CDR3 is 17 residues. CDR3: CASSLGSLTGRDYEQYF. The CDR3 region has the DNA TGTGCCAGCAGCCTAGGATCTTTGACAGGGCGAGACTACGAGCAGTACTTC.

The V gene is TRBV7-9, the J gene TRBJ2-5; tentatively, D is TRBD1 (6 bases). The end of the DNA fits TRBJ2-7 better, so the J call may be wrong. This CDR3 has 15 amino acids. Germline V gene sequence: CDR1 SEHNR, CDR2 FQNEAQ (reference sequence). DNA of the CDR3: TGTGCCAGCAGCCCGAAGGATAGGGGGACCTACGAGCAGTACTTC. It is translated as CASSPKDRGTYEQYF.

The chain combines TRBV10-3 with TRBJ1-5, with TRBD1 identical over 8 bases. The germline gives CDR1 ENHRY, CDR2 SYGVKD. The CDR3 contains 14 residues. With 11 bases clipped from V and 0 bases from J, the junction kept 6 bases outside the gene matches. CDR3 amino acids: CAVKGTGSNQPQHF. CDR3 in DNA: TGTGCCGTCAAAGGGACAGGTAGCAATCAGCCCCAGCATTTT.

This rearrangement joins TRBV7-6 to TRBJ2-2; 7 bases align to TRBD2. The CDR3 totals 18 residues. Germline V gene lookup returns CDR1 SGHVS and CDR2 FNYEAQ. The V gene end was trimmed by 6 bases and the J gene end by 2 bases; junction bases not matched to a gene: 15. DNA of the CDR3: TGTGCCAGCAGTATAACCTGGGAGGGGCATGGTAACACCGGGGAGCTGTTTTTT. This translates into CASSITWEGHGNTGELFF. Supplemented by reference TRBV7-6 and TRBJ2-2, the full variable domain reads GAGVSQSPRYKVTKRGQDVALRCDPISGHVSLYWYRQALGQGPEFLTYFNYEAQQDKSGLPNDRFSAERPEGSISTLTIQRTEQRDSAMYRCASSITWEGHGNTGELFFGEGSRLTVL.

The chain recombines TRBV6-1 with TRBJ2-2; D is undetermined. The V gene lost 10 bases and the J gene lost 0 bases, with 9 bases spanning the gap. Germline CDR1 is MNHNS and CDR2 is SASEGT. CDR3 length: 13 amino acids. CDR3 DNA: TGTGCCAACGCTCGGGCGAACACCGGGGAGCTGTTTTTT. Translated, it gives CANARANTGELFF.

J is TRBJ1-1 and V is TRBV7-9; D not resolved. V lost 2 bases to trimming and J lost 4 bases, with 26 bases between them. The germline V gene has CDR1 SEHNR and CDR2 FQNEAQ (reference sequence). This CDR3 contains 19 residues. The CDR3 sequence: CASSLFLMGVGRSTTEAFF. The CDR3, as DNA: TGTGCCAGCAGCTTATTTTTGATGGGCGTTGGGAGGTCGACCACTGAAGCTTTCTTT.

The rearrangement joins TRBV29-1 to TRBJ2-3; tentative D call: TRBD2 (7 bases). Germline lookup yields CDR1 SQVTM and CDR2 ANQGSEA. CDR3 length equals 15 residues. V lost 4 bases, J lost 5 bases, and 19 bases lay in between. The CDR3 protein is CSVVIIRGGQDTQYF. The CDR3 bases are TGCAGCGTTGTGATCATTAGGGGGGGGCAAGATACGCAGTATTTT.

The sample holds one count of this clone. This sequence joins TRBV15 and TRBJ2-7; a possible D gene is TRBD1 (6 bases). The CDR3 has 14 residues. Per germline, CDR1 LNHNV and CDR2 YYDKDF (reference sequence). V was trimmed by 5 bases and J by 6 bases, leaving 17 bases between them. The CDR3 nucleotides are TGTGCCACCAGCTTCACAGGGTATTCACGCGAGCAGTACTTC. Protein sequence: CATSFTGYSREQYF.

This sequence joins TRBV27 and TRBJ2-7; perhaps TRBD2 as D (5 bases). The CDR3 spans 11 residues. V lost 7 bases to trimming and J lost 5 bases, with 9 bases between them. The V gene's germline CDR1 is MNHEY and CDR2 SMNVEV (reference sequence). CDR3 nucleotide sequence: TGTGCCAGCATCGGAGGCGACGAGCAGTACTTC. This encodes CASIGGDEQYF.

This clone was seen only once. This sequence joins TRBV5-1 and TRBJ2-7; the D is unclear. V was clipped by 4 bases and J by 0 bases, with 14 bases between them. The CDR3 totals 15 residues. Per germline, CDR1 SGHRS and CDR2 YFSETQ. The CDR3 nucleotides are TGCGCCAGCAGCCCGAGTCTAGATATCTCCTACGAGCAGTACTTC. This gives the protein CASSPSLDISYEQYF.

The chain joins TRBV5-4 to TRBJ1-2; D might be TRBD1 (5 bases). CDR1 and CDR2 from the germline V gene are SGHNT and YYREEE (reference sequence). V lost 4 bases to trimming and J lost 8 bases, with 18 bases between them. The CDR3 consists of 14 residues. CDR3 in amino acids: CASSLGGGLQGYTF. CDR3 in DNA: TGTGCCAGCAGCCTTGGGGGGGGGTTGCAGGGCTACACCTTC.

The CDR3 nucleotides read TGTGCCAGCAGCCCTACAACAGGGTTCTATGAGCAGTTCTTC. Protein: CASSPTTGFYEQFF. The chain has TRBV7-9 and TRBJ2-1; D might be TRBD1 (6 bases). In germline, CDR1 is SEHNR, CDR2 FQNEAQ (reference sequence). The CDR3 extends over 14 amino acids. Trimming left V 5 bases short and J 8 bases short, with 16 bases between.

Details on this clone: This same CDR3 is encoded by further DNA sequences in the sample. The V and J genes are TRBV7-9 and TRBJ1-5; no clear D. The length of the CDR3 is 14 residues. V gave up 1 base and J gave up 4 bases, with 8 bases separating them. Looked up from germline, CDR1 is SEHNR and CDR2 is FQNEAQ (reference sequence). CDR3 nucleotide sequence: TGTGCCAGCAGCTTAGGTCGGGGAAATCAGCCCCAGCATTTT. Protein sequence: CASSLGRGNQPQHF.

This clone was seen a few times. The chain carries TRBV28 and TRBJ2-7, with TRBD2 matching 9 bases. Losses at the gene ends were 5 bases for V and 0 bases for J; bases not matched to a gene: 5. The CDR3 sequence is 15 residues long. CDR1 MDHEN and CDR2 SYDVKM come from the germline V gene. As DNA, the CDR3 is TGTGCCAGCAGTCTCTATAGCGGGAGCTCCTACGAGCAGTACTTC. This codes for CASSLYSGSSYEQYF.

This clone has just one count. The chain joins TRBV14 to TRBJ2-2; D remains ambiguous. The CDR3 sequence is 17 residues long. Per germline, CDR1 SGHDN and CDR2 FVKESK. Trimming removed 5 bases at V and 0 bases at J, with 16 bases between. The CDR3 DNA sequence: TGTGCCAGCAGCACCCAGAGAGCGCGCCCGAACACCGGGGAGCTGTTTTTT. Translation gives CASSTQRARPNTGELFF.

The chain recombines TRBV28 with TRBJ1-3; D is uncertain. Between the trimmed V and J ends, which lost 3 bases and 4 bases, there was a span of 4 bases. CDR3 length: 12 amino acids. Germline CDR1 and CDR2: MDHEN and SYDVKM. The CDR3 spells CASSFRGNTIYF. CDR3 nucleotides: TGTGCCAGCAGTTTCAGGGGAAACACCATATATTTT.

The J gene is TRBJ2-1, the V gene TRBV6-4; tentatively, D is TRBD2 (5 bases). The CDR3 consists of 13 residues. The germline V gene has CDR1 MRHNA and CDR2 SNTAGT. The germline V and J ends were trimmed by 0 bases and 10 bases, with 10 bases remaining between them. The CDR3 DNA reads as TGTGCCAGCAGTGACTCGGAACTAGGGGAGCAGTTCTTC. Translated, it gives CASSDSELGEQFF.